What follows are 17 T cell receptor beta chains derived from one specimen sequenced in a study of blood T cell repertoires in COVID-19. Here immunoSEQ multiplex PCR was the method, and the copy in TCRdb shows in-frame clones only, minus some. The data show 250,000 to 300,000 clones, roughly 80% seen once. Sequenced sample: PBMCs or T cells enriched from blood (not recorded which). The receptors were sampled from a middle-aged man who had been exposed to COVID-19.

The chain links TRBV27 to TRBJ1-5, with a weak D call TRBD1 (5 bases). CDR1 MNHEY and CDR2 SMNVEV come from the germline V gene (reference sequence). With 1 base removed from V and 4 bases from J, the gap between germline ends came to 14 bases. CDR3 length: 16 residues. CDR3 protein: CASSLFRGGVNQPQHF. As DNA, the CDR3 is TGTGCCAGCAGTTTATTTAGGGGAGGCGTAAATCAGCCCCAGCATTTT.

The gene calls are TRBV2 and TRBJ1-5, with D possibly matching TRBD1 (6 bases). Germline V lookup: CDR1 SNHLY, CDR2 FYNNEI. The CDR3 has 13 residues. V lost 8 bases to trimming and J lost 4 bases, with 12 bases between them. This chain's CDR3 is CASGKGENQPQHF. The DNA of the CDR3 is TGTGCCAGCGGCAAGGGGGAGAATCAGCCCCAGCATTTT. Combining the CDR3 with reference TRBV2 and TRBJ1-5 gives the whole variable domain EPEVTQTPSHQVTQMGQEVILRCVPISNHLYFYWYRQILGQKVEFLVSFYNNEISEKSEIFDDQFSVERPDGSNFTLKIRSTKLEDSAMYFCASGKGENQPQHFGDGTRLSIL.

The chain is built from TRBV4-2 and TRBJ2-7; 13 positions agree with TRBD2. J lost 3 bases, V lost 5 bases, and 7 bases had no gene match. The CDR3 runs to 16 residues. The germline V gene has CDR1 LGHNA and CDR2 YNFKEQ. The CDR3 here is CASSRTGTSGNYEQYF. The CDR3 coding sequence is TGTGCCAGCAGCAGGACGGGGACTAGCGGGAACTACGAGCAGTACTTC.

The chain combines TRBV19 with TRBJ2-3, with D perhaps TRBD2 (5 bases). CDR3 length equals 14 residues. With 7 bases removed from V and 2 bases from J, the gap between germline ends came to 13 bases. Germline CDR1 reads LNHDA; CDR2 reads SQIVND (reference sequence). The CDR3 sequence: CASKVRRYTDTQYF. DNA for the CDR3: TGTGCCAGTAAGGTCAGGAGGTACACAGATACGCAGTATTTT.

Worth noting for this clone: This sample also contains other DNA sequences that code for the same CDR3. The CDR3 reads CASSSSGSSYNEQFF. In nucleotides, the CDR3 is TGCGCCAGCAGCTCAAGCGGGAGCAGCTACAATGAGCAGTTCTTC. The chain has TRBV5-1 and TRBJ2-1; the match to TRBD2 covers 8 bases. Per the germline V gene, CDR1 is SGHRS and CDR2 is YFSETQ. The CDR3 is made up of 15 amino acids. The junction had 5 bases not matched to a gene; V was cut back by 3 bases and J by 3 bases. Complete variable domain (other parts from reference TRBV5-1 and TRBJ2-1): KAGVTQTPRYLIKTRGQQVTLSCSPISGHRSVSWYQQTPGQGLQFLFEYFSETQRNKGNFPGRFSGRQFSNSRSEMNVSTLELGDSALYLCASSSSGSSYNEQFFGPGTRLTVL.

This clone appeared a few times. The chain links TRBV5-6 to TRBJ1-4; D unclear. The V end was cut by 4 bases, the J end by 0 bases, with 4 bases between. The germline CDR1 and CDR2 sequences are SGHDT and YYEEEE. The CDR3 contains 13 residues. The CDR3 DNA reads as TGTGCCAGCAGCCTAGCAACTAATGAAAAACTGTTTTTT. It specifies CASSLATNEKLFF.

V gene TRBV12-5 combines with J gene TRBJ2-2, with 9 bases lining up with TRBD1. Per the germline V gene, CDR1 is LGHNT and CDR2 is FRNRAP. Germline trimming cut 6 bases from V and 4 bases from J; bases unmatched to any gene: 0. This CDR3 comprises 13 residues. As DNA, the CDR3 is TGTGCTAGTGGGACAGGGGGCACCGGGGAGCTGTTTTTT. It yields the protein CASGTGGTGELFF. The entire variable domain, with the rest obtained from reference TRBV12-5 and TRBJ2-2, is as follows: DARVTQTPRHKVTEMGQEVTMRCQPILGHNTVFWYRQTMMQGLELLAYFRNRAPLDDSGMPKDRFSAEMPDATLATLKIQPSEPRDSAVYFCASGTGGTGELFFGEGSRLTVL.

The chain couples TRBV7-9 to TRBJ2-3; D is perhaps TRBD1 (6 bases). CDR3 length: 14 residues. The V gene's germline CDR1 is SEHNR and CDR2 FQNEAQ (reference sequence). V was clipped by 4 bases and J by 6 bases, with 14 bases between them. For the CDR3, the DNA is TGTGCCAGCAGCTCCCAGACAGGAACGGATACGCAGTATTTT. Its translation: CASSSQTGTDTQYF. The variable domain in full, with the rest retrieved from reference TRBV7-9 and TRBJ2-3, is DTGVSQNPRHKITKRGQNVTFRCDPISEHNRLYWYRQTLGQGPEFLTYFQNEAQLEKSRLLSDRFSAERPKGSFSTLEIQRTEQGDSAMYLCASSSQTGTDTQYFGPGTRLTVL.

Written as DNA, the CDR3 is TGTGCCAGCGTAGGGACAGGGGGCATGCGTGGCTACACCTTC. Translating it yields CASVGTGGMRGYTF. This sequence joins TRBV2 and TRBJ1-2; 12 bases fit TRBD1. The CDR3 loop spans 14 amino acids. Germline CDR1 reads SNHLY; CDR2 reads FYNNEI. The J segment lost 7 bases and the V segment lost 8 bases, leaving 8 bases of the junction unmatched.

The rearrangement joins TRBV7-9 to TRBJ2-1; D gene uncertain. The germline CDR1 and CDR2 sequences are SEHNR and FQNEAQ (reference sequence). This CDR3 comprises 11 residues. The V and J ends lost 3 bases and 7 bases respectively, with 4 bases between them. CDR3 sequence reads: CASSFRNEQFF. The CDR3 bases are TGTGCCAGCAGCTTCCGGAATGAGCAGTTCTTC.

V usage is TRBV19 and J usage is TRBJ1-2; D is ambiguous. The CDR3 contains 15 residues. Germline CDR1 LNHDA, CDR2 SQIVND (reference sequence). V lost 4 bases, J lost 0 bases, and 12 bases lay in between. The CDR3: CASSTGTRSNYGYTF. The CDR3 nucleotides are TGTGCCAGTAGTACAGGCACCAGATCTAACTATGGCTACACCTTC.

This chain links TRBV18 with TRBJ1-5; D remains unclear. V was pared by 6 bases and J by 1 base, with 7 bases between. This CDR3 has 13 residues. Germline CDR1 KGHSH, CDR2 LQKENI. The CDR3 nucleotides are TGTGCCAGCTCCACATTAAGCAATCAGCCCCAGCATTTT. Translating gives CASSTLSNQPQHF.

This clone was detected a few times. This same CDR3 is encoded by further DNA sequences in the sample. Here the CDR3 reads CASSLEGQGDYGYTF. CDR3 in DNA: TGCGCCAGCAGCTTGGAAGGACAGGGGGACTATGGCTACACCTTC. The J gene is TRBJ1-2, the V gene TRBV5-1; 10 bases line up with TRBD1. From germline, CDR1 is SGHRS and CDR2 YFSETQ. The CDR3 has 15 amino acids. With V trimmed by 0 bases and J by 3 bases, 2 bases remained unmatched.

For the CDR3, the DNA is TGTGCCAGCAGCTCCCGTCCCAGGGGCGAGCAGTACTTC. Amino acids: CASSSRPRGEQYF. The chain is built from TRBV7-9 and TRBJ2-7, with D possibly TRBD1 on 6 matching bases. The V gene lost 4 bases and the J gene lost 6 bases, with 13 bases spanning the gap. CDR3 length: 13 amino acids. Germline-derived CDR1 and CDR2 are SEHNR and FQNEAQ (reference sequence).

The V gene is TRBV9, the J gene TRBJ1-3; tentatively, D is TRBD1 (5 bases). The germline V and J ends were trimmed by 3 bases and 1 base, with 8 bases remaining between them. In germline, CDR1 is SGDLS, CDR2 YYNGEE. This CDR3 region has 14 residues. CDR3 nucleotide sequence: TGTGCCAGCAGCGCCAGGGTTTCTGGAAACACCATATATTTT. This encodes CASSARVSGNTIYF.

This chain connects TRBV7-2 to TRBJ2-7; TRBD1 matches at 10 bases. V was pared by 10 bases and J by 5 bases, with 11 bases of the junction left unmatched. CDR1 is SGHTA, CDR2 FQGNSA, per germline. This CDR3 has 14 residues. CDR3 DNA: TGTGCCACGTCACGGGACAGGGGATCCCACGAGCAGTACTTC. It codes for CATSRDRGSHEQYF.

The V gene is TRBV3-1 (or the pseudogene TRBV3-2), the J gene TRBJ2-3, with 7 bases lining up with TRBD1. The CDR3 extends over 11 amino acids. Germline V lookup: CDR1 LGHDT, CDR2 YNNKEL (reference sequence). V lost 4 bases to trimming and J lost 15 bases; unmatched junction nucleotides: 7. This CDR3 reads CASSPRDRLYF. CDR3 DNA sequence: TGTGCCAGCAGCCCCCGGGACAGACTATATTTT.